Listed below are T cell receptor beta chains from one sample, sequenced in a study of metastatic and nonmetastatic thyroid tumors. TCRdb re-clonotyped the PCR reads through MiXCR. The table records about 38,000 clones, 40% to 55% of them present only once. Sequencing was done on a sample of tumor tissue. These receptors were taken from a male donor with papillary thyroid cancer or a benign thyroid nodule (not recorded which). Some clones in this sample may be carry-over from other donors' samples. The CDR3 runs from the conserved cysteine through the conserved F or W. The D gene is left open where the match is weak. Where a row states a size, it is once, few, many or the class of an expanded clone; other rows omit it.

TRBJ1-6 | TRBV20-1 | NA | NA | TGCAGTGCCCTGCAGGGTAATTCACCCCTCCACTTT | CSALQGNSPLHF
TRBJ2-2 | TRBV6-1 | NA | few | TGTGCCAGCACCCTACCAAGCACCGGGGAGCTGTTTTTT | CASTLPSTGELFF
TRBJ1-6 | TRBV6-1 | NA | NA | TGTGCCAGCAGTGACCGTTTTGGGACAACCGTCCTTTCACCCCTCCACTTT | CASSDRFGTTVLSPLHF
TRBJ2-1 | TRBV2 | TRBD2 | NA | TGTGCCAGCAGTCAAAAAGCGGGGTCCTACAATGAGCAGTTCTTC | CASSQKAGSYNEQFF
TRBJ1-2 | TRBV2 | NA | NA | TGTGCCAGAAATCCCGGGACGGGTGGCTACACCTTC | CARNPGTGGYTF
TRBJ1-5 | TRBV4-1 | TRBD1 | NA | TGCGCCAGCAGCCAAGATCGACAGGGTTGGCAGCCCCAGCATTTT | CASSQDRQGWQPQHF
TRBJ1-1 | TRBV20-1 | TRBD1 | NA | TGCAGTGCACCGATGACAGGGACCTTGGAAGCTTTCTTT | CSAPMTGTLEAFF
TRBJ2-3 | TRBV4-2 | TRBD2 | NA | TGTGCCAGCAGCCAAGAATCAGCGGGGGGCACAGATACGCAGTATTTT | CASSQESAGGTDTQYF
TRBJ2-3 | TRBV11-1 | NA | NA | TGTGCCAGCAGCCCGGGGAGTGGGTCTAGCACAGATACGCAGTATTTT | CASSPGSGSSTDTQYF
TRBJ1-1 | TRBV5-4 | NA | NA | TGTGCCAGCAGCTTGGTGGAAGGGCCTCGGCGAGCTTTCTTT | CASSLVEGPRRAFF
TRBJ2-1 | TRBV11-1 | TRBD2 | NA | TGTGCCAGCAGCGGGTTAGCGGGAGGTGGCGTTTACAATGAGCAGTTCTTC | CASSGLAGGGVYNEQFF